The TCR beta chain described here comes from a study of blood T cell repertoires in COVID-19. At the level of the study: Specimens from acute and convalescent COVID-19 originated in the United States, Italy and Spain. T cells, B-cell-depleted T cells, or PBMCs supplied cDNA or gDNA.

It was during active infection that Seattle patients were enrolled and then longitudinally followed. Study processing details: Reference gene primer amplification yielded estimated nucleated cell counts. Clones were sequenced by immunoSEQ multiplex PCR, and TCRdb holds only the in-frame ones, with some missing. V, J and clone size derive from that table, while D and trimming were established from the DNA sequence. This table holds over 90,000 clones, 75% to 90% found once. The sample was peripheral blood. The TCR was taken from a woman between 45 and 60 years old with COVID-19, enrolled during active disease.

The chain's CDR3 is CASRIQGAGLNEQFF. As DNA, the CDR3 is TGTGCCAGCAGGATACAGGGGGCGGGTTTGAATGAGCAGTTCTTC. V and J are TRBV6-5 and TRBJ2-1; 9 bases agree with TRBD1. CDR3 length: 15 residues. Germline V gene data show CDR1 as MNHEY and CDR2 as SVGAGI. The ends lost 6 bases at V and 7 bases at J; junction bases unmatched: 10.